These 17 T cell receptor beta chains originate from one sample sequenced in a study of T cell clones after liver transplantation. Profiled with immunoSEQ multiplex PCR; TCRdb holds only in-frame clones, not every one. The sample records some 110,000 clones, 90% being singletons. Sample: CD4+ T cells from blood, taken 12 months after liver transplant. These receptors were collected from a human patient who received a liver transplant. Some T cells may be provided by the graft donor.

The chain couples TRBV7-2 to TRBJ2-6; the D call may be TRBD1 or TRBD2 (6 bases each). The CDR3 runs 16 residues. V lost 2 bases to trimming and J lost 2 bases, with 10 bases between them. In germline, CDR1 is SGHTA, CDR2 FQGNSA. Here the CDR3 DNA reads TGTGCCAGCAGCTTACAGAGGGGGGCTGGGGCCAACGTCCTGACTTTC. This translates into CASSLQRGAGANVLTF.

The CDR3 loop reads CASSSTLTGSSYEQYF. CDR3 coding DNA: TGTGCCAGCAGCTCGACACTGACGGGGAGCTCCTACGAGCAGTACTTC. The chain uses TRBV7-9 and TRBJ2-7, with D possibly being TRBD2 (5 bases). This CDR3 comprises 16 residues. The germline gives CDR1 SEHNR, CDR2 FQNEAQ (reference sequence). V gave up 4 bases and J gave up 0 bases, with 16 bases separating them.

CDR3 sequence (DNA): TGTGCCAGCAGCCGGCTTGGGCTCGGCACTGAAGCTTTCTTT. It yields the protein CASSRLGLGTEAFF. The rearrangement links TRBV11-2 to TRBJ1-1; no clear D. V lost 5 bases, J lost 4 bases, and 14 bases lay in between. Germline lookup yields CDR1 SGHAT and CDR2 FQNNGV. This CDR3 spans 14 amino acids.

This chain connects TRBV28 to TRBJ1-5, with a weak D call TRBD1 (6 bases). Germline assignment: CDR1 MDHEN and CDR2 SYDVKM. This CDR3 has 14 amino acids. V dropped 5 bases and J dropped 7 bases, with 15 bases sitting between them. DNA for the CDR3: TGTGCCAGCAGTCGGGACCCAGGGGAGCAGCCCCAGCATTTT. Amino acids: CASSRDPGEQPQHF.

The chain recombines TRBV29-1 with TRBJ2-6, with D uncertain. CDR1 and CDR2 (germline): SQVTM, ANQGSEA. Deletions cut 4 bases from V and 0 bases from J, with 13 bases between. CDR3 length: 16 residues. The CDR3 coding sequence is TGCAGCGTTGGAAGCAGGACCCTCTCTGGGGCCAACGTCCTGACTTTC. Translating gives CSVGSRTLSGANVLTF.

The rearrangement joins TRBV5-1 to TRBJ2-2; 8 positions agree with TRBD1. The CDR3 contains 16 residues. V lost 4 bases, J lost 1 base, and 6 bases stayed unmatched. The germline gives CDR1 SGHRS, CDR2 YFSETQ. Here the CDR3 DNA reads TGCGCCAGCAGCATCAGGACAGGGCAGAACACCGGGGAGCTGTTTTTT. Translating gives CASSIRTGQNTGELFF.

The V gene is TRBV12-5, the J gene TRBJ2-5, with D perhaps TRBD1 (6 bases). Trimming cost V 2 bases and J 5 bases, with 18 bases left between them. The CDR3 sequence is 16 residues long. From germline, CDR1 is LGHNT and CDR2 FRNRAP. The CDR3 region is CASGLPTQGIGETQYF. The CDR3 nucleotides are TGTGCTAGTGGTTTGCCTACTCAGGGGATAGGTGAGACCCAGTACTTC.

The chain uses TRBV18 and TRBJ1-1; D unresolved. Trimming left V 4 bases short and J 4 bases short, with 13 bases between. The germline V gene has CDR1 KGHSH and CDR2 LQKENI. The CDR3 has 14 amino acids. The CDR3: CASSLQGSFTEAFF. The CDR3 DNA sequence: TGTGCCAGCTCACTTCAAGGATCCTTCACTGAAGCTTTCTTT.

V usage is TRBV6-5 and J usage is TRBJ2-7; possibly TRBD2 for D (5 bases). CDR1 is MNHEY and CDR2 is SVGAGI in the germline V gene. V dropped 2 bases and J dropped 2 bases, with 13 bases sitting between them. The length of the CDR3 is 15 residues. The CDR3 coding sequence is TGTGCCAGCAGTTACGCTGTGGACTCGGCCTACGAGCAGTACTTC. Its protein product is CASSYAVDSAYEQYF.

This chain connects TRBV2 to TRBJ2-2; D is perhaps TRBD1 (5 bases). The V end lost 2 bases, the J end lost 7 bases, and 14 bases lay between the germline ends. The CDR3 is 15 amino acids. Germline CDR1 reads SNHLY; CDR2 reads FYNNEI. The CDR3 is CASSERAGNIGELFF. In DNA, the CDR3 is TGTGCCAGCAGTGAAAGGGCAGGGAATATCGGGGAGCTGTTTTTT. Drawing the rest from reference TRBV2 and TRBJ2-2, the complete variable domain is EPEVTQTPSHQVTQMGQEVILRCVPISNHLYFYWYRQILGQKVEFLVSFYNNEISEKSEIFDDQFSVERPDGSNFTLKIRSTKLEDSAMYFCASSERAGNIGELFFGEGSRLTVL.

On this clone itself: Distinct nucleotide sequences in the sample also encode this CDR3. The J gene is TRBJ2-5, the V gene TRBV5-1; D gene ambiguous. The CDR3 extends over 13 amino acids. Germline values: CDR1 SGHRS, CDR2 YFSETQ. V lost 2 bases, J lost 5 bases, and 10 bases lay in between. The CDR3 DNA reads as TGCGCCAGCAGCTTTCAGGTTGGGGAGACCCAGTACTTC. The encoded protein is CASSFQVGETQYF.

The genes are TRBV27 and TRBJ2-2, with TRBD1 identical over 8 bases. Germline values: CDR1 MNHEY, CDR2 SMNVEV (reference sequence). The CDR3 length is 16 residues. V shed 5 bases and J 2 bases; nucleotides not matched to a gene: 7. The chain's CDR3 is CASSQRTGRNTGELFF. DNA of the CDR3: TGTGCCAGCAGTCAGCGGACAGGGAGAAACACCGGGGAGCTGTTTTTT.

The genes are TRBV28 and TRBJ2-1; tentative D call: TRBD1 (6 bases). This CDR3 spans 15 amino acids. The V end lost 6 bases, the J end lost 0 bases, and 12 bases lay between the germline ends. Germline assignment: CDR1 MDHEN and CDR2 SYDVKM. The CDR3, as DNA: TGTGCCAGCAGGGGGGCCCTCCTCTCCTACAATGAGCAGTTCTTC. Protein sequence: CASRGALLSYNEQFF. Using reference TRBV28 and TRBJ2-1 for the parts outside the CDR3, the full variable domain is DVKVTQSSRYLVKRTGEKVFLECVQDMDHENMFWYRQDPGLGLRLIYFSYDVKMKEKGDIPEGYSVSREKKERFSLILESASTNQTSMYLCASRGALLSYNEQFFGPGTRLTVL.

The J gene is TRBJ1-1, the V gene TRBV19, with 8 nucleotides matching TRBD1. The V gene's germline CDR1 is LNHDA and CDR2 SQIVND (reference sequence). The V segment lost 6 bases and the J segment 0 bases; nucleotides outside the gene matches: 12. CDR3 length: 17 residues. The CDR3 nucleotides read TGTGCCAGTAGAGCCGGGACAGGATTCGCCATGAACACTGAAGCTTTCTTT. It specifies CASRAGTGFAMNTEAFF.

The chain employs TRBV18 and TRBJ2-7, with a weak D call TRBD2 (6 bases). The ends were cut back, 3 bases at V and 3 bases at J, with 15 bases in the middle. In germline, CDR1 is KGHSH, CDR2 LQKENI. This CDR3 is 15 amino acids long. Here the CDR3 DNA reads TGTGCCAGCTCACCTGGGCGGGGTGATAACTACGAGCAGTACTTC. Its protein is CASSPGRGDNYEQYF.

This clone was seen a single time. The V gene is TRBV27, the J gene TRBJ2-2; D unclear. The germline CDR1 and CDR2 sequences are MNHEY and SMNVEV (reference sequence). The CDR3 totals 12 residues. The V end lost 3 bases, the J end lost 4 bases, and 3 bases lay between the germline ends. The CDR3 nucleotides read TGTGCCAGCAGTTTTCGCACCGGGGAGCTGTTTTTT. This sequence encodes CASSFRTGELFF.

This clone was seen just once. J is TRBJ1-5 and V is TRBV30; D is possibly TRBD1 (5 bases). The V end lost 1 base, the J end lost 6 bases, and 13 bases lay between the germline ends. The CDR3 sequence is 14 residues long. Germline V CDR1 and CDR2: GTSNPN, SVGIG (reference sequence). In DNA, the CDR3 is TGTGCCTGGAGTGGGGAGGGGCCTGGTCAGCCCCAGCATTTT. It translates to CAWSGEGPGQPQHF.